This T cell receptor beta chain is from a study of blood T cell repertoires in COVID-19. Study overall: PBMCs, B-cell-depleted T cells, or T cells were the source of the cDNA or gDNA that made up the material.

The CDR3 extends over 17 amino acids. Germline V CDR1 and CDR2: SGHDT, YYEEEE. The V end was cut by 5 bases, the J end by 0 bases, with 15 bases between. Produced via immunoSEQ multiplex PCR; TCRdb's table is partial and in-frame only. This table has more than 90,000 clones, around four fifths appearing once. The sequence came from a woman in her 70s with acute or convalescent COVID-19. The sample consisted of peripheral blood. V gene TRBV5-6 combines with J gene TRBJ1-6; D call uncertain. This CDR3 reads CASRSLRVSSYNSPLHF. DNA for the CDR3: TGTGCCAGCAGGTCACTCCGGGTTAGCTCCTATAATTCACCCCTCCACTTT.